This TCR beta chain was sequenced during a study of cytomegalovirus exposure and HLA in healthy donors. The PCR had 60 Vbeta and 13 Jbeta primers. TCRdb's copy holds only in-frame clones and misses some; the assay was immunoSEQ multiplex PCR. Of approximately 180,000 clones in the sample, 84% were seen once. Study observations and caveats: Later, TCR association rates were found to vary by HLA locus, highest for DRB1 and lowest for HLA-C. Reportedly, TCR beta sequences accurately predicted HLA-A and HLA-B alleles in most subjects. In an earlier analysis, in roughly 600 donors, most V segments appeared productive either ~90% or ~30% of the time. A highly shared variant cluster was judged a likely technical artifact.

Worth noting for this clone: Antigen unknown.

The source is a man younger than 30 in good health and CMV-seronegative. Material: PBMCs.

CDR3 sequence reads: CASSYSTSGTGEQYF. Written as DNA, the CDR3 is TGTGCCAGCAGTTACTCGACTAGCGGGACGGGCGAGCAGTACTTC. The chain recombines TRBV6-5 with TRBJ2-7; 11 bases are shared with TRBD2. Germline CDR1 reads MNHEY; CDR2 reads SVGAGI. CDR3 length equals 15 residues. With 0 bases clipped from V and 6 bases from J, the junction kept 4 bases outside the gene matches.